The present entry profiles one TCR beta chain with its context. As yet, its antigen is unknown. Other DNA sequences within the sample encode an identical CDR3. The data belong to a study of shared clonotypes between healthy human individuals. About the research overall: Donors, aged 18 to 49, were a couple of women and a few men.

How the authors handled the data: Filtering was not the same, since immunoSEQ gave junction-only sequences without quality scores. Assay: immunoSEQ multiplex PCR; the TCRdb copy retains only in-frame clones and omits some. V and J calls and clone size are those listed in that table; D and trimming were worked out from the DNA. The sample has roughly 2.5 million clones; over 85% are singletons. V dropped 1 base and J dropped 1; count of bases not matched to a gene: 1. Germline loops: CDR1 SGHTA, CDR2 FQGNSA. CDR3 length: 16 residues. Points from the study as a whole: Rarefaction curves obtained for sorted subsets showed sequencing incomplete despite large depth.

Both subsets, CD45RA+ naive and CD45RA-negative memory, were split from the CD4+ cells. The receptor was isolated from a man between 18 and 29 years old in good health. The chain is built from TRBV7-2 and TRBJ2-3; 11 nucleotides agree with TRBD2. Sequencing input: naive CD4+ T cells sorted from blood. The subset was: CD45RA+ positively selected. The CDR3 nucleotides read TGTGCCAGCAGCTTAGAACTAGCGGGGGGCACAGATACGCAGTATTTT. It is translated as CASSLELAGGTDTQYF.